The 30 T cell receptor beta chains given below trace back to one sample, sequenced in a study of blood T cell repertoires in COVID-19. This table comes from immunoSEQ multiplex PCR, and its TCRdb copy is limited to in-frame clones, with some not included. Here the sample spans about 240,000 clones, roughly nine tenths being singletons. Input material: peripheral blood. These receptors all come from a man between 60 and 70 years old with acute or convalescent COVID-19.

The rearrangement joins TRBV6-5 to TRBJ2-2; 12 bases match TRBD1. CDR1 is MNHEY and CDR2 is SVGAGI in the germline V gene. The CDR3 length is 15 residues. V trimming: 5 bases; J trimming: 5 bases; junction bases outside the gene matches: 3. The CDR3 loop is CASSRDRGRTGELFF. As DNA, the CDR3 is TGTGCCAGCAGTAGGGACAGGGGGCGGACCGGGGAGCTGTTTTTT.

V gene TRBV9 combines with J gene TRBJ1-2, with D unresolved. The CDR3 totals 14 residues. The ends were cut back, 6 bases at V and 0 bases at J, with 12 bases in the middle. Germline CDR1 SGDLS, CDR2 YYNGEE. CDR3 nucleotides: TGTGCCAGCACCCCAAGTGGGCCTAACTATGGCTACACCTTC. Protein sequence: CASTPSGPNYGYTF.

This clone was detected a few times. This chain links TRBV5-4 with TRBJ2-1; 7 nucleotides line up with TRBD1. CDR3 length: 15 amino acids. V lost 0 bases to trimming and J lost 5 bases; unmatched junction nucleotides: 5. CDR1 SGHNT and CDR2 YYREEE come from the germline V gene (reference sequence). The CDR3 is CASSLVGQADNEQFF. DNA of the CDR3: TGTGCCAGCAGCTTGGTCGGACAGGCAGACAATGAGCAGTTCTTC.

The chain uses TRBV5-5 and TRBJ1-2; TRBD1 agrees at 9 bases. The germline gives CDR1 SGHKS, CDR2 YYEKEE (reference sequence). Trimming at V came to 4 bases and at J to 2 bases, leaving 15 bases not matched to a gene. The length of the CDR3 is 18 residues. The CDR3 DNA sequence: TGTGCCAGCAGCGGCGGGACAGGGAGTATATTTCCAAACTATGGCTACACCTTC. It encodes CASSGGTGSIFPNYGYTF.

The rearrangement uses TRBV9 and TRBJ2-3, with TRBD2 identical over 9 bases. The CDR3 sequence is 18 residues long. V lost 5 bases to trimming and J lost 4 bases; unmatched junction nucleotides: 17. The germline CDR1 and CDR2 sequences are SGDLS and YYNGEE. The CDR3 DNA sequence: TGTGCCAGCAGTGGGGTAAGTAGCGGGAGAAAGAAATCAGATACGCAGTATTTT. Its translation is CASSGVSSGRKKSDTQYF. Full variable domain (rest looked up from reference TRBV9 and TRBJ2-3): DSGVTQTPKHLITATGQRVTLRCSPRSGDLSVYWYQQSLDQGLQFLIQYYNGEERAKGNILERFSAQQFPDLHSELNLSSLELGDSALYFCASSGVSSGRKKSDTQYFGPGTRLTVL.

The genes are TRBV6-1 and TRBJ1-1; 8 bases are shared with TRBD1. V lost 1 base to trimming and J lost 5 bases; unmatched junction nucleotides: 6. The CDR3 is 15 residues long. CDR1 and CDR2 (germline): MNHNS, SASEGT. This CDR3 is CASSEGWTGRTEAFF. For the CDR3, the DNA is TGTGCCAGCAGTGAAGGATGGACAGGGAGGACTGAAGCTTTCTTT.

CDR3 nucleotides: TGCGCCAGCAGCCAAGATCTAGCGTTCAATGAGCAGTTCTTC. It yields the protein CASSQDLAFNEQFF. The V call is TRBV4-3, the J call TRBJ2-1, with D possibly being TRBD2 (6 bases). V shed 0 bases and J shed 6 bases, with 9 bases lying between them. Germline V gives CDR1 LGHNA, CDR2 YSLEER. The CDR3 is 14 amino acids.

This CDR3 reads CASSHVLAGGSSYEQYF. The DNA of the CDR3 is TGTGCCAGCAGCCATGTGCTAGCGGGAGGGAGCTCCTACGAGCAGTACTTC. The chain employs TRBV4-2 and TRBJ2-7; 12 bases agree with TRBD2. V was clipped by 3 bases and J by 0 bases; unmatched bases: 6. The CDR3 is made up of 17 amino acids. CDR1 is LGHNA, CDR2 YNFKEQ, per germline.

V usage is TRBV4-3 and J usage is TRBJ1-2; the match to TRBD1 covers 7 bases. The germline CDR1 and CDR2 sequences are LGHNA and YSLEER. The CDR3 consists of 13 residues. The V segment lost 2 bases and the J segment 8 bases; nucleotides outside the gene matches: 5. CDR3 sequence reads: CASSQRTGVGYTF. The CDR3 DNA sequence: TGCGCCAGCAGCCAACGTACAGGGGTCGGCTACACCTTC.

This clone was counted once. The J gene is TRBJ2-2, the V gene TRBV3-1 (or the pseudogene TRBV3-2); the D gene is possibly TRBD2 (5 bases). This CDR3 is 16 amino acids long. Trimming stripped 3 bases from V and 5 bases from J, with 16 bases between. Germline lookup yields CDR1 LGHDT and CDR2 YNNKEL (reference sequence). CDR3: CASSHVSQRGTGELFF. The CDR3 DNA is TGTGCCAGCAGCCACGTCTCTCAGCGAGGGACCGGGGAGCTGTTTTTT.

This rearrangement joins TRBV9 to TRBJ1-4; D unresolved. The CDR3 loop spans 15 amino acids. Germline V gene data show CDR1 as SGDLS and CDR2 as YYNGEE. Trimming pared 4 bases from V and 0 bases from J, leaving 10 bases between. The CDR3 is CASSQLPSTNEKLFF. The CDR3 nucleotides are TGTGCCAGCAGCCAGTTACCGTCAACTAATGAAAAACTGTTTTTT.

The chain has TRBV7-9 and TRBJ1-2, with 7 bases aligning to TRBD1. This CDR3 comprises 17 residues. V gave up 5 bases and J gave up 4 bases; unmatched junction bases: 16. Germline V gives CDR1 SEHNR, CDR2 FQNEAQ (reference sequence). In DNA, the CDR3 is TGTGCCAGCAGCCCGACGACAGGGTTCGCTCCTACCTATGGCTACACCTTC. It translates to CASSPTTGFAPTYGYTF. The full variable domain, in which reference TRBV7-9 and TRBJ1-2 provide the parts outside the CDR3, is DTGVSQNPRHKITKRGQNVTFRCDPISEHNRLYWYRQTLGQGPEFLTYFQNEAQLEKSRLLSDRFSAERPKGSFSTLEIQRTEQGDSAMYLCASSPTTGFAPTYGYTFGSGTRLTVV.

The gene calls are TRBV19 and TRBJ1-2; D not certain. The V gene lost 3 bases and the J gene lost 4 bases, with 12 bases spanning the gap. The CDR3 is 14 residues long. Germline CDR1 is LNHDA and CDR2 is SQIVND (reference sequence). The chain's CDR3 is CASSISDMSYGYTF. CDR3 nucleotides: TGTGCCAGTAGTATCTCAGACATGAGCTATGGCTACACCTTC.

Here the CDR3 DNA reads TGTGCCAGCAGCCCACGACTAGCCGTGCAAGATACGCAGTATTTT. It encodes CASSPRLAVQDTQYF. The V call is TRBV5-8, the J call TRBJ2-3, with 7 positions matching TRBD2. CDR1 and CDR2 from the germline V gene are SGHTS and YDEGEE. The CDR3 is made up of 15 amino acids. V gave up 4 bases and J gave up 5 bases; unmatched junction bases: 10.

V is TRBV21-1 and J is TRBJ2-3; TRBD2 was called by the table and not checked on the DNA. TRBV21-1 is an annotated pseudogene. The CDR3 consists of 16 residues. The CDR3 DNA follows: TGTGCCAGCAGCAAACATCGGAGTAGCGGGGAAGATACGCAGTATTTT. It specifies CASSKHRSSGEDTQYF.

V usage is TRBV7-2 and J usage is TRBJ2-7; weak D call: TRBD2 (6 bases). This CDR3 has 15 amino acids. The germline V and J ends were trimmed by 0 bases and 0 bases, with 9 bases remaining between them. CDR1 is SGHTA, CDR2 FQGNSA, per germline. DNA for the CDR3: TGTGCCAGCAGCTTAGCGGGACTCCCCTCCTACGAGCAGTACTTC. Its protein product is CASSLAGLPSYEQYF. The whole variable domain, filled in from reference TRBV7-2 and TRBJ2-7, reads GAGVSQSPSNKVTEKGKDVELRCDPISGHTALYWYRQSLGQGLEFLIYFQGNSAPDKSGLPSDRFSAERTGGSVSTLTIQRTQQEDSAVYLCASSLAGLPSYEQYFGPGTRLTVT.

The CDR3 bases are TGTGCCAGCAGCTCCACAGGGTCTGTAAGCAATGAGCAGTTCTTC. Its protein product is CASSSTGSVSNEQFF. The chain uses TRBV7-3 and TRBJ2-1, with D tentatively TRBD1 (6 bases). The CDR3 is made up of 15 amino acids. V lost 4 bases to trimming and J lost 6 bases, with 16 bases between them. Germline V gene data show CDR1 as SGHTA and CDR2 as FQGTGA.

V usage is TRBV7-3 and J usage is TRBJ2-2; 11 bases line up with TRBD2. V shed 5 bases and J 4 bases; nucleotides not matched to a gene: 3. This CDR3 is built from 15 residues. Germline values: CDR1 SGHTA, CDR2 FQGTGA. CDR3: CASSQGLAGTGELFF. DNA of the CDR3: TGTGCCAGCAGCCAAGGACTAGCGGGCACCGGGGAGCTGTTTTTT.

This clone came up once. V and J are TRBV6-6 and TRBJ1-1; D unclear. The germline V gene encodes CDR1 MNHNY and CDR2 SVGAGI (reference sequence). This CDR3 has 13 amino acids. Trimming stripped 7 bases from V and 5 bases from J, with 14 bases between. The CDR3 loop reads CASTFASGTEAFF. DNA for the CDR3: TGTGCCAGCACTTTCGCCTCGGGGACTGAAGCTTTCTTT.

The chain combines TRBV6-2 or TRBV6-3 with TRBJ2-1, with 8 bases aligning to TRBD2. Germline V gives CDR1 MNHEY, CDR2 SVGEGT. The length of the CDR3 is 16 residues. With 5 bases clipped from V and 6 bases from J, the junction kept 12 bases outside the gene matches. The DNA of the CDR3 is TGTGCCAGCAGTGGACTAGCCCCTACCATGTCCAATGAGCAGTTCTTC. Residues: CASSGLAPTMSNEQFF.

This clone was detected only a few times. V usage is TRBV7-6 and J usage is TRBJ1-2; D is ambiguous. Deletions cut 1 base from V and 5 bases from J, with 14 bases between. This CDR3 comprises 15 residues. The V gene's germline CDR1 is SGHVS and CDR2 FNYEAQ. The CDR3 region has the DNA TGTGCCAGCAGCTTAGGGGCAGGCTCCCTTTATGGCTACACCTTC. Translation: CASSLGAGSLYGYTF.

V and J are TRBV28 and TRBJ1-4; no clear D gene. Germline CDR1 is MDHEN and CDR2 is SYDVKM. This CDR3 has 15 residues. Trimming cost V 6 bases and J 7 bases, with 18 bases left between them. CDR3 bases: TGTGCCAGCAGCCCAAGGAGGGAGAAGGGTGAAAAACTGTTTTTT. Translated: CASSPRREKGEKLFF.

As regards this clone: At one end, the junction sequence differs from germline, possibly due to a read error. The J gene is TRBJ2-1, the V gene TRBV2; possibly TRBD2 for D (6 bases). The CDR3 extends over 13 amino acids. Germline V gene lookup returns CDR1 SNHLY and CDR2 FYNNEI. This CDR3 reads CASREENRDFEFF. The CDR3 DNA reads as TGTGCCAGCAGAGAAGAAAACCGGGACTTTGAGTTCTTC.

The rearrangement links TRBV7-2 to TRBJ2-1; 9 positions match TRBD2. CDR1 is SGHTA and CDR2 is FQGNSA in the germline V gene. V lost 6 bases and J lost 5; bases outside the gene matches: 5. The CDR3 runs to 14 residues. CDR3 sequence: CASRRGREDNEQFF. DNA for the CDR3: TGTGCCAGCAGGCGCGGGAGGGAGGACAATGAGCAGTTCTTC.

The rearrangement links TRBV18 to TRBJ1-2; the match to TRBD1 covers 7 bases. Germline-derived CDR1 and CDR2 are KGHSH and LQKENI. CDR3 length: 15 amino acids. Germline trimming cut 3 bases from V and 2 bases from J; bases unmatched to any gene: 6. CDR3 sequence: CASSPTRDSNYGYTF. The CDR3 nucleotides are TGTGCCAGCTCACCTACTCGGGACAGCAACTATGGCTACACCTTC.

CDR3 region: CATRTSFDREQYF. For the CDR3, the DNA is TGTGCCACCCGGACTAGCTTCGACCGCGAGCAGTACTTC. The J gene is TRBJ2-7, the V gene TRBV6-5; 8 nucleotides line up with TRBD2. V lost 10 bases to trimming and J lost 6 bases; unmatched junction nucleotides: 11. From germline, CDR1 is MNHEY and CDR2 SVGAGI. The CDR3 is 13 amino acids.

The V call is TRBV6-4, the J call TRBJ1-1, with a possible D match to TRBD1 (6 bases). The germline CDR1 and CDR2 sequences are MRHNA and SNTAGT. The CDR3 loop spans 15 amino acids. Trimming took 0 bases from V and 7 from J, leaving 15 bases between them. The CDR3: CASSDSQGEGGEAFF. The CDR3 DNA follows: TGTGCCAGCAGTGACTCGCAGGGTGAAGGGGGTGAAGCTTTCTTT.

V usage is TRBV24-1 and J usage is TRBJ1-2; 12 bases agree with TRBD1. This CDR3 contains 15 residues. V lost 3 bases to trimming and J lost 4 bases; unmatched junction nucleotides: 2. Germline loops: CDR1 KGHDR, CDR2 SFDVKD. The CDR3 DNA follows: TGTGCCACCAGTGATCCGGGACAGGGGGCCTATGGCTACACCTTC. Translated: CATSDPGQGAYGYTF.

The chain couples TRBV19 to TRBJ2-2; tentatively, D is TRBD2 (8 bases). Germline CDR1 is LNHDA and CDR2 is SQIVND (reference sequence). V was shortened by 4 bases and J by 3 bases, with 24 bases between the two germline ends. CDR3 length equals 19 residues. The CDR3: CASSTWTGLGGRYTGELFF. DNA for the CDR3: TGTGCCAGTAGTACTTGGACAGGTCTAGGCGGGAGGTACACCGGGGAGCTGTTTTTT. The whole variable domain, filled in from reference TRBV19 and TRBJ2-2, reads DGGITQSPKYLFRKEGQNVTLSCEQNLNHDAMYWYRQDPGQGLRLIYYSQIVNDFQKGDIAEGYSVSREKKESFPLTVTSAQKNPTAFYLCASSTWTGLGGRYTGELFFGEGSRLTVL.

The V call is TRBV24-1, the J call TRBJ2-7; maybe TRBD2 (5 bases). Trimming pared 5 bases from V and 5 bases from J, leaving 21 bases between. Germline V gene sequence: CDR1 KGHDR, CDR2 SFDVKD. There are 16 residues in the CDR3. The CDR3 spells CATSAMAGAGPDEQYF. DNA of the CDR3: TGTGCCACCAGTGCCATGGCGGGCGCTGGCCCGGACGAGCAGTACTTC.